These T cell receptor beta chains were read from a single sample in a study of T cells in Graves' hyperthyroidism and ophthalmopathy. A single record per CDR3 protein comes from TCRdb applying MiXCR to the multiplex PCR reads. This sample has about 600,000 distinct CDR3 sequences, with about 14% found just once. Sequencing was carried out using blood. The receptors shown here come from a woman aged 45-65 years with Graves' ophthalmopathy. Both conserved end residues are part of each CDR3. A D gene is named only where the DNA matches it firmly. Some rows mark clone size as missing; the rest say once, few, many or name a class of expanded clone.

cdr3_length	j_call	clone_size	d_call	v_call	cdr3_aa	cdr3_nt
15	TRBJ1-1	-	-	TRBV4-3	CASSQKLGLGTEAFF	TGCGCCAGCAGCCAAAAGCTTGGATTGGGGACTGAAGCTTTCTTT
16	TRBJ1-1	many	TRBD1	TRBV27	CASSPQGARGNTEAFF	TGTGCCAGCAGTCCACAGGGGGCGCGAGGGAACACTGAAGCTTTCTTT
11	TRBJ1-1	-	-	TRBV2	CASSGGRWAFF	TGTGCCAGCAGTGGGGGCCGGTGGGCTTTCTTT
15	TRBJ2-5	many	-	TRBV15	CATSREGEKEETQYF	TGTGCCACCAGCAGAGAGGGAGAGAAGGAAGAGACCCAGTACTTC
13	TRBJ1-2	many	TRBD1	TRBV27	CASSRQGGQGYTF	TGTGCCAGCAGTCGACAGGGCGGTCAAGGCTACACCTTC
16	TRBJ2-2	many	-	TRBV5-1	CASSLLTNSNTGELFF	TGCGCCAGCAGTTTGCTCACGAACTCGAACACCGGGGAGCTGTTTTTT
15	TRBJ2-7	many	TRBD1	TRBV20-1	CSAHPTGALTYEQYF	TGCAGTGCTCACCCTACAGGGGCGTTAACCTACGAGCAGTACTTC
13	TRBJ1-2	many	-	TRBV12-5	CASGLGVNYGYTF	TGTGCTAGTGGTTTGGGAGTCAACTATGGCTACACCTTC
14	TRBJ2-7	few	-	TRBV7-6	CATTGTPDSYEQYF	TGTGCCACAACCGGGACACCCGACTCCTACGAGCAGTACTTC
15	TRBJ2-1	-	-	TRBV24-1	CATSDAGTALFEQFF	TGTGCCACCAGTGATGCAGGGACTGCCTTATTTGAGCAGTTCTTC
14	TRBJ2-5	few	-	TRBV18	CASSLFPERETQYF	TGTGCCAGCTCACTATTTCCGGAGCGGGAGACCCAGTACTTC
14	TRBJ2-1	many	-	TRBV7-3	CASSLMAYAQEQFF	TGTGCCAGCAGCTTAATGGCTTACGCTCAGGAGCAGTTCTTC
12	TRBJ1-5	many	-	TRBV12-3/TRBV12-4	CASKARNQPQHF	TGTGCCAGCAAGGCGCGCAATCAGCCCCAGCATTTT
16	TRBJ2-6	-	-	TRBV18	CASSPQQGRGANVLTF	TGTGCCAGCTCACCACAGCAGGGACGTGGGGCCAACGTCCTGACTTTC